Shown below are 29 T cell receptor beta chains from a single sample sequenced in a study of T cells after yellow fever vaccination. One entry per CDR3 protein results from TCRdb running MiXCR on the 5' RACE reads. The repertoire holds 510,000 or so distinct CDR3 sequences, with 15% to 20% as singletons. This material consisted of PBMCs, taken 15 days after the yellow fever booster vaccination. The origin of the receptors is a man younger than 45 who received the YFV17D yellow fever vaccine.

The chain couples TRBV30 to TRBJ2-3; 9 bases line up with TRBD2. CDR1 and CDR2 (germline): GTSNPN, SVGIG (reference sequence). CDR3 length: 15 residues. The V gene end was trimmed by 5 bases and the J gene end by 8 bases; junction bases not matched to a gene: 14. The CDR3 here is CAWAHPGGRVGTQYF. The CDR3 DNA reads TGTGCCTGGGCCCATCCGGGCGGGAGGGTAGGTACGCAGTATTTT.

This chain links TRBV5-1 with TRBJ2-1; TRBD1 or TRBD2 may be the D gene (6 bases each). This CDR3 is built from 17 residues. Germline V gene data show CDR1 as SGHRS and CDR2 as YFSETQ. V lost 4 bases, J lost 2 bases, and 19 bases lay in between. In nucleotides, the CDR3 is TGCGCCAGCAGCGGGGGGTTTTGGACAGAGCCCTACAATGAGCAGTTCTTC. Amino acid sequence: CASSGGFWTEPYNEQFF. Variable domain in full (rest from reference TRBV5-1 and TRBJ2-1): KAGVTQTPRYLIKTRGQQVTLSCSPISGHRSVSWYQQTPGQGLQFLFEYFSETQRNKGNFPGRFSGRQFSNSRSEMNVSTLELGDSALYLCASSGGFWTEPYNEQFFGPGTRLTVL.

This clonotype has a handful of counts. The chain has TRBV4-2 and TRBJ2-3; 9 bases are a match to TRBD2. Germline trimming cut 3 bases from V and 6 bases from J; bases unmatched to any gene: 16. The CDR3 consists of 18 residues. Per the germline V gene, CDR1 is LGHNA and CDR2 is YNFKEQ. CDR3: CASSQGGPASGIMDTQYF. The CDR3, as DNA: TGTGCCAGCAGCCAGGGTGGCCCAGCTAGCGGGATCATGGATACGCAGTATTTT.

The CDR3: CASSLEVGTTRPSSYNEQFF. CDR3 in DNA: TGTGCCAGCAGCTTGGAGGTCGGGACTACCCGCCCTAGCTCCTACAATGAGCAGTTCTTC. This chain uses TRBV5-4 with TRBJ2-1; 7 bases match TRBD2. Germline V gene lookup returns CDR1 SGHNT and CDR2 YYREEE (reference sequence). This CDR3 has 20 residues. Unmatched junction bases numbered 15, after V lost 0 bases and J lost 0 bases.

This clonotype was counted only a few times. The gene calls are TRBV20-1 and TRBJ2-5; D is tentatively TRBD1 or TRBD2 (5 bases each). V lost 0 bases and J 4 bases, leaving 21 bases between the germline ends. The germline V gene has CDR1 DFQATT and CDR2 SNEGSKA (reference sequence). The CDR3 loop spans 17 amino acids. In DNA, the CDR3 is TGCAGTGCTAGAGATTCTAAAGCGCCAGAGGGGCGAGAGACCCAGTACTTC. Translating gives CSARDSKAPEGRETQYF.

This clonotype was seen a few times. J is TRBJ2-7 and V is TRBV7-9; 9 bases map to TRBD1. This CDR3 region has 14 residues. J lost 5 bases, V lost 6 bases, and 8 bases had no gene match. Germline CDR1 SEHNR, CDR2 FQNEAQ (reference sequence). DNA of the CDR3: TGTGCCAGCAGGCCGACAGGGGGGATCGACGAGCAGTACTTC. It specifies CASRPTGGIDEQYF.

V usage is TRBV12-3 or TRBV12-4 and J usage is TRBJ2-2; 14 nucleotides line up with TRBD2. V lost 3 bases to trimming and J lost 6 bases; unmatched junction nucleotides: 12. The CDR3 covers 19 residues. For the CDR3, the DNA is TGTGCCAGCAGTTTCCGGACTAGCGGGAGGCCCCTAACGTCCGGGGAGCTGTTTTTT. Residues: CASSFRTSGRPLTSGELFF.

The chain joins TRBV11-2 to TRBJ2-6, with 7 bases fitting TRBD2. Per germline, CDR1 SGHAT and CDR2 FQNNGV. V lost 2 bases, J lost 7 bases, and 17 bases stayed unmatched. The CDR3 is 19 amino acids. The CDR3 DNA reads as TGTGCCAGCAGCTTACACTGGGGGTCCGGACGGGAGGTAGCCAACGTCCTGACTTTC. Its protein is CASSLHWGSGREVANVLTF. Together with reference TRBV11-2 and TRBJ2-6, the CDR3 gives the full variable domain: EAGVAQSPRYKIIEKRQSVAFWCNPISGHATLYWYQQILGQGPKLLIQFQNNGVVDDSQLPKDRFSAERLKGVDSTLKIQPAKLEDSAVYLCASSLHWGSGREVANVLTFGAGSRLTVL.

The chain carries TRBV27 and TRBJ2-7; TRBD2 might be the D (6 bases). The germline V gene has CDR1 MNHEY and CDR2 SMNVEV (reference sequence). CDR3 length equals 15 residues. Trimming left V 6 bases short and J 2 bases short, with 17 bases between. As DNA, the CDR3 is TGTGCCAGCAGGACGGGACTGGCAGGGACCTACGAGCAGTACTTC. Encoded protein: CASRTGLAGTYEQYF.

CDR3 protein: CSATTIQETQYF. DNA of the CDR3: TGCAGTGCAACCACGATCCAAGAGACCCAGTACTTC. The rearrangement uses TRBV20-1 and TRBJ2-5; D remains ambiguous. Germline V lookup: CDR1 DFQATT, CDR2 SNEGSKA (reference sequence). V was clipped by 6 bases and J by 1 base, with 9 bases between them. CDR3 size: 12 residues.

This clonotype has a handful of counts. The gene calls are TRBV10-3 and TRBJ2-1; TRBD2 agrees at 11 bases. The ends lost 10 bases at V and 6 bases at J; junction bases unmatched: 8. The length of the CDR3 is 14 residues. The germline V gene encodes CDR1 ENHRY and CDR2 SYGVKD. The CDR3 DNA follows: TGTGCCACGCAACTAGCGGGAGTTGGCAATGAGCAGTTCTTC. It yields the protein CATQLAGVGNEQFF.

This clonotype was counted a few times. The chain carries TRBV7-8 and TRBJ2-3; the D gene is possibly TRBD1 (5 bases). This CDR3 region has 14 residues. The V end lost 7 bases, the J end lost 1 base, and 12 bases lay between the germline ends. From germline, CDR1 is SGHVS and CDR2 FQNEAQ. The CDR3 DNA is TGTGCCAGCAAAGAAATAGGGGGCACAGATACGCAGTATTTT. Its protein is CASKEIGGTDTQYF.

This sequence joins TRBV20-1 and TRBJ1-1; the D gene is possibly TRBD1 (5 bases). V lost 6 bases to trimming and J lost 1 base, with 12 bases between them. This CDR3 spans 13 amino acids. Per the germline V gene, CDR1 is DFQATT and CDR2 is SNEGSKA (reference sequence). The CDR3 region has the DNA TGCAGTGCGCGGGGGGGGACGAACACTGAAGCTTTCTTT. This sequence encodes CSARGGTNTEAFF.

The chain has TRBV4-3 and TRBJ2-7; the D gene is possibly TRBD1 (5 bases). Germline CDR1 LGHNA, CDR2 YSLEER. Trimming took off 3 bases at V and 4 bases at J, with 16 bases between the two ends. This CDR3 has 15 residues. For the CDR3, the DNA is TGCGCCAGCAGCCAGGAAACTCAGGGTTGGTACGAGCAGTACTTC. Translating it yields CASSQETQGWYEQYF.

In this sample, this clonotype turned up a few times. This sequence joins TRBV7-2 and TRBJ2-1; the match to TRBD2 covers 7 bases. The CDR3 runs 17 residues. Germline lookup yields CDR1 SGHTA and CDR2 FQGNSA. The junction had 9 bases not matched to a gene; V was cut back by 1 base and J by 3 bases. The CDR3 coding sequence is TGTGCCAGCAGCTTAGTGCCGCTAGCGGACATCTACAATGAGCAGTTCTTC. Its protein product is CASSLVPLADIYNEQFF.

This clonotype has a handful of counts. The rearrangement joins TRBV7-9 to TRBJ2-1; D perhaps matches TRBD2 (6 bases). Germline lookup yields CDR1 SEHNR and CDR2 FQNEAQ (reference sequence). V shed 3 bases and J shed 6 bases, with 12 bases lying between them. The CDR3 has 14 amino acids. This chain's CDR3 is CASSLGTSPNEQFF. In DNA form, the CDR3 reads TGTGCCAGCAGCTTGGGGACTTCACCCAATGAGCAGTTCTTC.

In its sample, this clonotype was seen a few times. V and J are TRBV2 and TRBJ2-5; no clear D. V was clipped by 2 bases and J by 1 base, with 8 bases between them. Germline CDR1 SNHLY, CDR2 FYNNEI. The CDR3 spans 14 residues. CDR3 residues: CASSERVSQETQYF. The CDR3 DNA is TGTGCCAGCAGTGAAAGAGTCAGCCAAGAGACCCAGTACTTC. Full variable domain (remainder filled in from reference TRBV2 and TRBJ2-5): EPEVTQTPSHQVTQMGQEVILRCVPISNHLYFYWYRQILGQKVEFLVSFYNNEISEKSEIFDDQFSVERPDGSNFTLKIRSTKLEDSAMYFCASSERVSQETQYFGPGTRLLVL.

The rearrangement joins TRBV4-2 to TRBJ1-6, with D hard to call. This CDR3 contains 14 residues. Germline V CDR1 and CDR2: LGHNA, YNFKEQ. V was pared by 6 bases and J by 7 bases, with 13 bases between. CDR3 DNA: TGTGCCAGCAGAGGCCAGGTGTCCAATTCACCCCTCCACTTT. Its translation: CASRGQVSNSPLHF.

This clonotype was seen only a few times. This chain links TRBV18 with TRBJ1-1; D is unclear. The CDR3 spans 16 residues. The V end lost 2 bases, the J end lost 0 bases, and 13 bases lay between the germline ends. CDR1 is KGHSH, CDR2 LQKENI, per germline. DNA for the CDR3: TGTGCCAGCTCACCAAGCCAGATGGGATTGAACACTGAAGCTTTCTTT. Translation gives CASSPSQMGLNTEAFF.

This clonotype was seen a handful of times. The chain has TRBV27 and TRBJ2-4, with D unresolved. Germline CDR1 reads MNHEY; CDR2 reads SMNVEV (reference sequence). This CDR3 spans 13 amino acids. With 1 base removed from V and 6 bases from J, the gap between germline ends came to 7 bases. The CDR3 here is CASSLYPRNIQYF. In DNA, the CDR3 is TGTGCCAGCAGTTTATATCCCCGAAACATTCAGTACTTC.

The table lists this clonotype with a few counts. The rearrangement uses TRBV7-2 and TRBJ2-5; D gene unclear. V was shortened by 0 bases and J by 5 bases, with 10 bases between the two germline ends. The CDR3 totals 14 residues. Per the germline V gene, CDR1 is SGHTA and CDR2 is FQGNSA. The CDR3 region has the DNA TGTGCCAGCAGCTTAGCGCATTTCGGTGAGACCCAGTACTTC. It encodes CASSLAHFGETQYF. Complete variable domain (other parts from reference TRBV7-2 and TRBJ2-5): GAGVSQSPSNKVTEKGKDVELRCDPISGHTALYWYRQSLGQGLEFLIYFQGNSAPDKSGLPSDRFSAERTGGSVSTLTIQRTQQEDSAVYLCASSLAHFGETQYFGPGTRLLVL.

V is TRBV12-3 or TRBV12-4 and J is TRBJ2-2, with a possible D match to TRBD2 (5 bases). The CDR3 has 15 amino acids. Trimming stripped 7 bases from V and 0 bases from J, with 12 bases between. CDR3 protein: CASTLAIANTGELFF. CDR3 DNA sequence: TGTGCCAGCACCTTAGCGATCGCGAACACCGGGGAGCTGTTTTTT.

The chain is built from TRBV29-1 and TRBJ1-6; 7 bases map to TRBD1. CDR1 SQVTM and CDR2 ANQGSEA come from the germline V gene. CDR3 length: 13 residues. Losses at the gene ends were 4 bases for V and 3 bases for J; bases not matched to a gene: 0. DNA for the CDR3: TGCAGCGTTGGGGACAGCTATAATTCACCCCTCCACTTT. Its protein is CSVGDSYNSPLHF. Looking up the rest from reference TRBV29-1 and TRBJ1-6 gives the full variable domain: SAVISQKPSRDICQRGTSLTIQCQVDSQVTMMFWYRQQPGQSLTLIATANQGSEATYESGFVIDKFPISRPNLTFSTLTVSNMSPEDSSIYLCSVGDSYNSPLHFGNGTRLTVT.

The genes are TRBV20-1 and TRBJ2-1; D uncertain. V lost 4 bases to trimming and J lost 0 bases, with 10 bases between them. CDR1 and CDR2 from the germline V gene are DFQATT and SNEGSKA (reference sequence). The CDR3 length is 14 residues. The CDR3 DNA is TGCAGTGCTATTAAAACAAACTCCTACAATGAGCAGTTCTTC. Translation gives CSAIKTNSYNEQFF.

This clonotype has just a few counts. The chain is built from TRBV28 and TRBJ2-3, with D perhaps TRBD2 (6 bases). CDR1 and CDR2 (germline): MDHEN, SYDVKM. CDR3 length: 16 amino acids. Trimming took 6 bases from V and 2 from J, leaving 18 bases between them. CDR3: CASRRTWDSTTDTQYF. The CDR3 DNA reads TGTGCCAGCAGGAGAACGTGGGACTCAACCACAGATACGCAGTATTTT.

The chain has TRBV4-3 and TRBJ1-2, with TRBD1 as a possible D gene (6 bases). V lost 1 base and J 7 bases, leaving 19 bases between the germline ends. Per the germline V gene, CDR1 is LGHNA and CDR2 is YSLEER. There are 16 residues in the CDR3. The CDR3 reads CASSQARGLRGLGYTF. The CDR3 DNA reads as TGCGCCAGCAGCCAAGCTCGGGGCCTCAGGGGCCTTGGCTACACCTTC.

CDR3: CASSSGGGMNTEAFF. The CDR3 nucleotides read TGTGCCAGCAGCTCCGGGGGCGGGATGAACACTGAAGCTTTCTTT. This chain uses TRBV28 with TRBJ1-1, with a weak D call TRBD1 (6 bases). CDR1 and CDR2 from the germline V gene are MDHEN and SYDVKM. The CDR3 has 15 amino acids. With 6 bases removed from V and 0 bases from J, the gap between germline ends came to 14 bases.

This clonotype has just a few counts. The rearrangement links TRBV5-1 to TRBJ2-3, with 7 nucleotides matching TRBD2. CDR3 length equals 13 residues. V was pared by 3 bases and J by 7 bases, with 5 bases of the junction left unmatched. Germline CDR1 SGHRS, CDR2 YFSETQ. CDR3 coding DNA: TGCGCCAGCAGCTGGGGACTACCGAATACGCAGTATTTT. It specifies CASSWGLPNTQYF.

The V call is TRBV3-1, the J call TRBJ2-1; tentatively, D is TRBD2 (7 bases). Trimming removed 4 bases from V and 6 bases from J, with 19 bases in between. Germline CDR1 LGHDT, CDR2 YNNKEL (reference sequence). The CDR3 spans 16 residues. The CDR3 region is CASSRPSLGGGNEQFF. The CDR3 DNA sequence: TGTGCCAGCAGCCGCCCATCATTAGGGGGGGGCAATGAGCAGTTCTTC.